This TCR beta chain was sequenced in a study of siplizumab effects on memory and regulatory T cells. Whole-study findings and limits: Fewer alloreactive sequences mapped to unstimulated CD4+ memory cells under siplizumab. It was never confirmed that proliferating Tregs from siplizumab cultures were suppressive. Of the alloreactive clones, only a minor fraction mapped to unstimulated subsets.

CDR1 and CDR2 (germline): MNHNY, SVGAGI (reference sequence). J lost 5 bases, V lost 6 bases, and 13 bases had no gene match. This CDR3 has 16 residues. Unstimulated naive, memory, effector memory and TEMRA subsets were also sequenced, drawn from a few donor pairs. On this clone itself: Its specificity is unknown.

Only in-frame clones appear in the TCRdb table, and some are missing; sequencing was by immunoSEQ multiplex PCR. The sample lists 50,000 or so clones; about 97% were seen once. This sequence was found in a human donor in good health. The V call is TRBV6-6, the J call TRBJ2-5; 9 nucleotides line up with TRBD2. The specimen sequenced was naive CD4+ T cells sorted from blood. DNA for the CDR3: TGTGCCAGCAGCCTAGCGGGGAGTCTTCTCTGGGAGACCCAGTACTTC. Its translation is CASSLAGSLLWETQYF.